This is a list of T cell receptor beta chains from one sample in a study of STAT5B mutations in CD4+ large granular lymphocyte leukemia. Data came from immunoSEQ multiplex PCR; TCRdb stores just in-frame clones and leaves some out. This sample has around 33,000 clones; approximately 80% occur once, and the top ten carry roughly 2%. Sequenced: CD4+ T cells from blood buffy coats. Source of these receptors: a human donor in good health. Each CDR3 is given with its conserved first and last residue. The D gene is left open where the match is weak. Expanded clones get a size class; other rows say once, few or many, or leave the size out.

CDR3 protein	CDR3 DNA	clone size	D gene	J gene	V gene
CASGLVHGQDHNSPLHF	TGTGCTAGTGGTTTGGTACATGGACAGGACCATAATTCACCCCTCCACTTT	-	TRBD1	TRBJ1-6	TRBV12-5
CASSALYEQYF	TGTGCCAGCAGTGCCCTCTACGAGCAGTACTTC	-	-	TRBJ2-7	TRBV6-4
CASSEEVGSWITLHF	TGTGCCAGCAGTGAAGAGGTAGGGTCCTGGATCACCCTCCACTTT	-	-	TRBJ1-6	TRBV6-1
CASSEVAVQLKQYF	TGTGCCAGCAGTGAGGTGGCCGTTCAGCTCAAGCAGTACTTC	-	-	TRBJ2-7	TRBV2
CASSPDGGGQVTQYF	TGTGCCAGCAGTCCCGACGGGGGGGGGCAAGTGACCCAGTACTTC	-	TRBD2	TRBJ2-5	TRBV28
CASSVLGGYTF	TGTGCCAGCAGTGTACTGGGTGGCTACACCTTC	-	-	TRBJ1-2	TRBV2
CASSFRRMMNTEAFF	TGTGCCAGCAGCTTTAGACGGATGATGAACACTGAAGCTTTCTTT	-	-	TRBJ1-1	TRBV7-8
CASSPIGTVNTEAFF	TGTGCCAGCAGCCCTATCGGGACAGTGAACACTGAAGCTTTCTTT	once	TRBD1	TRBJ1-1	TRBV7-9
CASSLETGNYGYTF	TGTGCCAGCAGCTTGGAGACAGGGAACTATGGCTACACCTTC	-	TRBD1	TRBJ1-2	TRBV7-9
CSAGTGAGNTIYF	TGCAGCGCCGGGACAGGGGCTGGAAACACCATATATTTT	once	TRBD1	TRBJ1-3	TRBV29-1
CASSLGYQETQYF	TGCGCCAGCAGCTTGGGATATCAAGAGACCCAGTACTTC	-	-	TRBJ2-5	TRBV5-1
CASSIPSKGANYGYTF	TGTGCCAGTAGTATCCCATCTAAGGGGGCCAACTATGGCTACACCTTC	-	TRBD1	TRBJ1-2	TRBV19
CASSGTRTGGGHRTDTQYF	TGTGCCAGCAGCGGGACGAGGACAGGGGGAGGGCACCGTACAGATACGCAGTATTTT	-	TRBD1	TRBJ2-3	TRBV5-6
CASSSQGNYGYTF	TGTGCCAGCTCATCACAGGGGAACTATGGCTACACCTTC	once	TRBD1	TRBJ1-2	TRBV18
CASNREATNEKLFF	TGTGCCAGCAACAGGGAAGCAACTAATGAAAAACTGTTTTTT	-	-	TRBJ1-4	TRBV2
CASSMGKTGFQEKLFF	TGTGCCAGTAGTATGGGGAAGACAGGGTTTCAGGAAAAACTGTTTTTT	-	TRBD1	TRBJ1-4	TRBV19
CASREQGAKQPQHF	TGTGCCAGCAGGGAACAGGGAGCTAAGCAGCCCCAGCATTTT	few	-	TRBJ1-5	TRBV6-5
CASSLGHRGPNTEAFF	TGTGCCAGCAGCTTAGGGCATAGAGGGCCGAACACTGAAGCTTTCTTT	once	-	TRBJ1-1	TRBV7-2
CASSESSVGQGNSPLHF	TGTGCCAGCAGTGAATCATCGGTGGGACAGGGTAATTCACCCCTCCACTTT	-	TRBD1	TRBJ1-6	TRBV6-1
CASSLGYRRLGDGYTF	TGCGCCAGCAGCTTGGGCTACAGGCGTTTAGGGGATGGCTACACCTTC	few	-	TRBJ1-2	TRBV5-1
CASSRDGNNEQFF	TGTGCCAGCAGTAGGGACGGCAACAATGAGCAGTTCTTC	few	-	TRBJ2-1	TRBV2
CASSEQLAGGEQFF	TGCGCCAGCAGTGAGCAACTAGCGGGAGGGGAGCAGTTCTTC	-	TRBD2	TRBJ2-1	TRBV10-1
CASSDTGMNTEAFF	TGTGCCAGCAGTGACACAGGCATGAACACTGAAGCTTTCTTT	-	-	TRBJ1-1	TRBV6-1
CASSKGQGWSPLHF	TGTGCCAGCAGTAAGGGACAGGGGTGGTCACCCCTCCACTTT	-	TRBD1	TRBJ1-6	TRBV27
CASSPRTSARRIDTQYF	TGTGCCAGCAGTCCAAGGACTAGCGCCCGGCGGATAGATACGCAGTATTTT	-	TRBD2	TRBJ2-3	TRBV27
CASSLDRGRPNNEQFF	TGTGCCAGCAGCTTGGATCGCGGGAGACCTAACAATGAGCAGTTCTTC	once	TRBD2	TRBJ2-1	TRBV5-4
CSADRLAGHSTDTQYF	TGCAGCGCTGACAGGCTAGCGGGTCATAGCACAGATACGCAGTATTTT	-	TRBD2	TRBJ2-3	TRBV29-1
CASSRDLRTDTQYF	TGCGCCAGCAGCCGGGACTTACGCACAGATACGCAGTATTTT	-	-	TRBJ2-3	TRBV5-1
CASSLGPQGKYEQYF	TGCGCCAGCAGCTTGGGGCCCCAGGGGAAGTACGAGCAGTACTTC	-	-	TRBJ2-7	TRBV5-1
CASSSRQENIQYF	TGTGCCAGCAGCTCACGACAGGAAAACATTCAGTACTTC	-	-	TRBJ2-4	TRBV5-4
CASSLRGGNNEQFF	TGCGCCAGCAGCCTCAGGGGAGGAAACAATGAGCAGTTCTTC	few	-	TRBJ2-1	TRBV5-1
CASSRDGTARRNEQFF	TGTGCCAGCAGCCGCGACGGGACCGCCCGGCGGAATGAGCAGTTCTTC	few	-	TRBJ2-1	TRBV14
CSVGGGTGGLSGANVLTF	TGCAGCGTGGGTGGGGGGACAGGGGGCCTCTCTGGGGCCAACGTCCTGACTTTC	-	TRBD1	TRBJ2-6	TRBV29-1
CASSLPGRNTEAFF	TGTGCCAGCAGCTTGCCGGGACGGAACACTGAAGCTTTCTTT	-	-	TRBJ1-1	TRBV5-4
CASSIAAGNQPQHF	TGTGCCAGTAGTATCGCGGCCGGGAATCAGCCCCAGCATTTT	once	-	TRBJ1-5	TRBV19
CASSLDQETQYF	TGTGCCAGCAGCTTGGATCAAGAGACCCAGTACTTC	few	-	TRBJ2-5	TRBV5-4
CASSPPGGTETQYF	TGTGCCAGCAGCCCTCCAGGGGGTACAGAGACCCAGTACTTC	-	TRBD1	TRBJ2-5	TRBV9
CASSPEAYNEQFF	TGTGCCAGCAGCCCAGAGGCCTACAATGAGCAGTTCTTC	few	-	TRBJ2-1	TRBV7-2
CAIQGQVMSPLHF	TGTGCCATCCAGGGACAGGTTATGTCACCCCTCCACTTT	-	TRBD1	TRBJ1-6	TRBV2
CASRGRGGETQYF	TGTGCCAGTAGGGGCAGGGGAGGGGAGACCCAGTACTTC	-	-	TRBJ2-5	TRBV19
CASSLVGAGETQYF	TGTGCCAGCAGCTTAGTGGGGGCCGGGGAGACCCAGTACTTC	-	-	TRBJ2-5	TRBV7-9
CASSERGFRDTGELFF	TGTGCCAGCAGTGAGAGGGGCTTCAGGGACACCGGGGAGCTGTTTTTT	-	-	TRBJ2-2	TRBV2
CASSQGNRANTGELFF	TGTGCCAGCAGCCAAGGGAACAGGGCGAACACCGGGGAGCTGTTTTTT	-	-	TRBJ2-2	TRBV4-2
CASSLIRGGSDTQYF	TGTGCCAGCAGCTTAATACGGGGTGGGTCTGATACGCAGTATTTT	-	-	TRBJ2-3	TRBV7-2
CASSPLPLAEDEQFF	TGTGCCAGCTCACCACTTCCCCTAGCGGAAGATGAGCAGTTCTTC	few	TRBD2	TRBJ2-1	TRBV18
CASSIDQGTEAFF	TGTGCCAGTAGTATAGATCAGGGAACTGAAGCTTTCTTT	few	-	TRBJ1-1	TRBV19
CASGRTEDTGELFF	TGTGCCAGCGGGAGGACGGAAGACACCGGGGAGCTGTTTTTT	few	-	TRBJ2-2	TRBV6-1
CSVSLAGDEQYF	TGCAGCGTTTCACTAGCGGGAGACGAGCAGTACTTC	-	TRBD2	TRBJ2-7	TRBV29-1
CASGETTSSGQGRF	TGTGCTAGTGGAGAAACGACCTCCTCAGGACAGGGAAGATTC	-	TRBD1	TRBJ1-2	TRBV12-5
CSVAGASRNQPQHF	TGCAGCGTTGCTGGGGCCAGCCGCAATCAGCCCCAGCATTTT	once	-	TRBJ1-5	TRBV29-1
CASSENRDLGEQFF	TGTGCCAGTAGTGAAAACAGGGATCTGGGTGAGCAGTTCTTC	-	-	TRBJ2-1	TRBV19
CASSSGTSSHNEQFF	TGTGCCAGCAGCTCCGGGACTAGCAGCCACAATGAGCAGTTCTTC	-	TRBD2	TRBJ2-1	TRBV11-3
CASSLGGLAGGPGETQYF	TGTGCCAGCAGCTTAGGCGGACTAGCGGGGGGCCCGGGTGAGACCCAGTACTTC	-	TRBD2	TRBJ2-5	TRBV11-3
CASSLGQINEKLFF	TGTGCCAGCAGTTTAGGACAGATTAATGAAAAACTGTTTTTT	-	-	TRBJ1-4	TRBV28